This section outlines one TCR beta chain sequence together with its context. Its target is unknown. This specimen comes from a study of beta chain features in type 1 diabetes. Expressed TCRB transcripts got sequenced, as all isolated RNA was reverse transcribed. Profiled with immunoSEQ multiplex PCR; TCRdb holds only in-frame clones, not every one. In the table there are nearly 350,000 clones, 6.5% to 10% of which are singletons. This CDR3 is 13 amino acids long. CDR1 and CDR2 from the germline V gene are SGHRS and YFSETQ. Germline trimming cut 4 bases from V and 5 bases from J; bases unmatched to any gene: 5. Notes on the study in general: Diminished insertions and augmented deletions at VDJ junctions characterized type 1 diabetes patients. Resolution of whether HLA type affects TCRB rearrangement was not achieved here.

The chain has TRBV5-1 and TRBJ1-2; 7 nucleotides line up with TRBD1. Material: central memory CD4+ T cells from blood. The sequence came from a woman aged 18-35 years in good health. The CDR3 DNA reads TGCGCCAGCAGCGAAGACAGGGAGTATGGCTACACCTTC. It encodes CASSEDREYGYTF.